This T cell receptor beta chain was identified during a study of cytomegalovirus exposure and HLA in healthy donors. Points from the study as a whole: The authors considered a cluster of highly shared sequence variants likely to be a sequencing artifact.

The primer mix had 60 Vbeta and 13 Jbeta primers. Some clones are missing from TCRdb's copy, which holds only in-frame ones; the method was immunoSEQ multiplex PCR. The table has about 150,000 clones, approximately 72% seen once. A remark on this clone: Its antigen is currently unknown.

The germline V and J ends were trimmed by 0 bases and 1 base, with 9 bases remaining between them. The CDR3 has 15 residues. The germline V gene has CDR1 MNHEY and CDR2 SMNVEV (reference sequence). The chain carries TRBV27 and TRBJ1-2; no clear D gene. Sequenced material: PBMCs. This sequence originates from a middle-aged man in good health and CMV-seronegative. The DNA of the CDR3 is TGTGCCAGCAGTTTATCGGCCACGAATAACTATGGCTACACCTTC. Its protein product is CASSLSATNNYGYTF.